This T cell receptor beta chain was sequenced for a study of monozygotic twins with cystic fibrosis. Study overall: Approximately 2.7 micrograms of fragmented DNA underwent roughly 16 PCR cycles for library preparation. Findings and caveats of the study: No link emerged between shared CDR3 counts and age, concordance or severity. Monozygotic CF twin pairs shared significantly more nucleotide-identical clonotypes than unrelated CF individuals did.

For this clone: The target antigen is unknown.

This CDR3 contains 15 residues. With V trimmed by 6 bases and J by 3 bases, 11 bases remained unmatched. Germline V gene lookup returns CDR1 SQVTM and CDR2 ANQGSEA. Only in-frame clones appear in the TCRdb table, and some are missing; sequencing was by immunoSEQ multiplex PCR. The sample shows 29,000 or so clones, around four fifths of them seen only once. The rearrangement joins TRBV29-1 to TRBJ1-5; 7 nucleotides agree with TRBD1. The source is a girl aged 2-10 years with cystic fibrosis. Specimen: blood. The CDR3 nucleotides are TGCAGCGTGGCCAACCACAGGGGCTTCAATCAGCCCCAGCATTTT. It specifies CSVANHRGFNQPQHF.